Listed below are T cell receptor beta chains from one sample, sequenced in a study of technical replicates of blood from several donors. Measured with immunoSEQ multiplex PCR; TCRdb has only the in-frame clones, and not every one. The repertoire holds 70,000 to 85,000 clones, with 92% as singletons. Sequencing was done on a sample of T cells isolated from PBMCs. These receptors originate from a human donor in good health. The CDR3 runs from the conserved cysteine through the conserved F or W. D genes are given only for firm matches. Size tells how often a clone was seen (once, few, many) or the class of an expanded clone, and some rows leave it out.

V: TRBV4-1
size: .
J: TRBJ2-1
D: .
DNA: TGCGCCAGCAGCCAAGTCAGTTTAAGTGAGCAGTTCTTC
CDR3: CASSQVSLSEQFF

V: TRBV7-9
size: once
J: TRBJ1-2
D: .
DNA: TGTGCCAGCAGCTTAGATACCAGTGGCTACACCTTC
CDR3: CASSLDTSGYTF

V: TRBV4-1
size: .
J: TRBJ1-6
D: .
DNA: TGCGCCAGCAGCCAGGTGGCAGGGACAATTAATTCACCCCTCCACTTT
CDR3: CASSQVAGTINSPLHF

V: TRBV5-1
size: few
J: TRBJ1-5
D: .
DNA: TGCGCCAGCAGTCCGGACAGAAATCAGCCCCAGCATTTT
CDR3: CASSPDRNQPQHF

V: TRBV29-1
size: .
J: TRBJ2-2
D: TRBD1
DNA: TGCAGCGTTGAAAAAGGGACAGCGAACACCGGGGAGCTGTTTTTT
CDR3: CSVEKGTANTGELFF

V: TRBV28
size: .
J: TRBJ2-7
D: TRBD2
DNA: TGTGCCAGCACCGCGGCGGGCGGGAGCTCCTACGAGCAGTACTTC
CDR3: CASTAAGGSSYEQYF

V: TRBV4-1
size: .
J: TRBJ1-2
D: .
DNA: TGCGCCAGCAGCCAACCATGGGAGACGGGGGGCGGGTCGCGGGGCTACACCTTC
CDR3: CASSQPWETGGGSRGYTF

V: TRBV4-1
size: .
J: TRBJ2-7
D: TRBD1
DNA: TGCGCCAGCAGCCACCTTCCAGGACAGGAAACCGACTACGAGCAGTACTTC
CDR3: CASSHLPGQETDYEQYF

V: TRBV11-1
size: .
J: TRBJ2-7
D: .
DNA: TGTGCCAGCAGCTACCCCGGGACACCCTACGAGCAGTACTTC
CDR3: CASSYPGTPYEQYF

V: TRBV19
size: .
J: TRBJ1-2
D: TRBD1
DNA: TGTGCCAGCGGGAGGTCGGGACAGGGCAGATCTATGGGCTACACCTTC
CDR3: CASGRSGQGRSMGYTF

V: TRBV6-5
size: once
J: TRBJ1-1
D: TRBD1
DNA: TGTGCCAGCAGTAACAGGGGGGTGAGCACTGAAGCTTTCTTT
CDR3: CASSNRGVSTEAFF

V: TRBV28
size: once
J: TRBJ2-7
D: .
DNA: TGTGCCAGCAGTTTAGAGGGACTTACCTACGAGCAGTACTTC
CDR3: CASSLEGLTYEQYF

V: TRBV5-5
size: once
J: TRBJ2-5
D: TRBD1
DNA: TGTGCCAGCAGCTTGATGGGGACAGCCCAAGAGACCCAGTACTTC
CDR3: CASSLMGTAQETQYF

V: TRBV27
size: .
J: TRBJ1-1
D: TRBD1
DNA: TGTGCCAGCAGTCCCCACAGGGGGCCGAACACTGAAGCTTTCTTT
CDR3: CASSPHRGPNTEAFF

V: TRBV11-2
size: .
J: TRBJ2-3
D: TRBD2
DNA: TGTGCCAGCAGTTTCGGACTAGCGGGTGCCCCGGATACGCAGTATTTT
CDR3: CASSFGLAGAPDTQYF

V: TRBV27
size: once
J: TRBJ2-3
D: .
DNA: TGTGCCAGCAGTTTATCGGGTGCCGAGCGGTACGGAGATACGCAGTATTTT
CDR3: CASSLSGAERYGDTQYF

V: TRBV2
size: .
J: TRBJ1-5
D: .
DNA: TGTGCCAGCAGTGCCCGACAGGGCAATCAGCCCCAGCATTTT
CDR3: CASSARQGNQPQHF

V: TRBV6-6
size: .
J: TRBJ2-5
D: .
DNA: TGTGCCAGCAGTTACACCCTCAGCGCAGAGACCCAGTACTTC
CDR3: CASSYTLSAETQYF

V: TRBV6-1
size: few
J: TRBJ1-2
D: .
DNA: TGTGCCAGCAGTGCCAGGGTTGGCTACACCTTC
CDR3: CASSARVGYTF

V: TRBV5-4
size: .
J: TRBJ1-5
D: .
DNA: TGTGCCACCTCAGGGTGGGGTCAGCCCCAGCATTTT
CDR3: CATSGWGQPQHF

V: TRBV6-5
size: .
J: TRBJ1-1
D: .
DNA: TGTGCCAGCAGTAACGGACAAAACACTGAAGCTTTCTTT
CDR3: CASSNGQNTEAFF

V: TRBV6-1
size: .
J: TRBJ1-2
D: TRBD1
DNA: TGTGCCAGCAGCCCGGGGACAGGACCCATGGATGGCTACACCTTC
CDR3: CASSPGTGPMDGYTF

V: TRBV11-3
size: .
J: TRBJ2-1
D: .
DNA: TGTGCCAGCAGCTTTATCAGGGTACCCGACAATGAGCAGTTCTTC
CDR3: CASSFIRVPDNEQFF

V: TRBV20-1
size: .
J: TRBJ2-7
D: .
DNA: TGCAGTGCGACTAGGCCTCCCGAGCAGTACTTC
CDR3: CSATRPPEQYF

V: TRBV10-3
size: .
J: TRBJ2-4
D: .
DNA: TGTGCCATCAGTGATCCAGGGGGAGGCAAAAACATTCAGTACTTC
CDR3: CAISDPGGGKNIQYF

V: TRBV19
size: .
J: TRBJ1-3
D: TRBD1
DNA: TGTGCCAGTAGTACCATAAAAATGACAGGGAAATCCGGCTCTGGAAACACCATATATTTT
CDR3: CASSTIKMTGKSGSGNTIYF

V: TRBV28
size: .
J: TRBJ2-4
D: TRBD1
DNA: TGTGCCAGCAGTCCACTGACAGGGAAAGGGGGAAACATTCAGTACTTC
CDR3: CASSPLTGKGGNIQYF

V: TRBV7-9
size: .
J: TRBJ1-4
D: TRBD1
DNA: TGTGCCAGCAGCCCAGGACAGGATGAAAAACTGTTTTTT
CDR3: CASSPGQDEKLFF

V: TRBV6-1
size: .
J: TRBJ2-7
D: .
DNA: TGTGCCAGCAGGGGGAGCTCCTACGAGCAGTACTTC
CDR3: CASRGSSYEQYF

V: TRBV28
size: .
J: TRBJ2-7
D: TRBD1
DNA: TGTGCCGTTCAGGGACAGCCTTTTACGAGGCAGTACTTC
CDR3: CAVQGQPFTRQYF

V: TRBV5-4
size: .
J: TRBJ2-3
D: .
DNA: TGTGCCAGCAGCTTGGTAGGGGGAGGGCCGACAGATACGCAGTATTTT
CDR3: CASSLVGGGPTDTQYF

V: TRBV10-1
size: .
J: TRBJ2-3
D: .
DNA: TGCGCCAGCAGTGACAGGAGCACAGATACGCAGTATTTT
CDR3: CASSDRSTDTQYF

V: TRBV15
size: .
J: TRBJ1-5
D: TRBD1
DNA: TGTGCCACCAGCCCGGACAGGGTCGGCAATCAGCCCCAGCATTTT
CDR3: CATSPDRVGNQPQHF

V: TRBV4-2
size: .
J: TRBJ2-7
D: .
DNA: TGTGCCAGCAGCTACCAGACAAAAACCTACGAGCAGTACTTC
CDR3: CASSYQTKTYEQYF

V: TRBV15
size: .
J: TRBJ2-1
D: .
DNA: TGTGCCACCAGCAGAGCGGCCCAACCACTAAACAATGAGCAGTTCTTC
CDR3: CATSRAAQPLNNEQFF

V: TRBV6-1
size: .
J: TRBJ1-2
D: .
DNA: TGTGCCAGCAGTGAAAGTGGGAGCTATGGCTACACCTTC
CDR3: CASSESGSYGYTF

V: TRBV5-1
size: .
J: TRBJ1-1
D: TRBD1
DNA: TGCGCCAGCAGCTTGGAACAGGGGGCAACTGAAGCTTTCTTT
CDR3: CASSLEQGATEAFF

V: TRBV5-1
size: .
J: TRBJ2-2
D: TRBD2
DNA: TGCGCCAGCAGCTTGGCCCGGCCGTTATTAGCGGGAGCCGGGGAGCTGTTTTTT
CDR3: CASSLARPLLAGAGELFF

V: TRBV28
size: once
J: TRBJ2-1
D: TRBD2
DNA: TGTGCCAGTAAGTGGTCTGGCGGGAGGCCGTACAATGAGCAGTTCTTC
CDR3: CASKWSGGRPYNEQFF

V: TRBV27
size: .
J: TRBJ1-5
D: .
DNA: TGTGCCAGCAGTTTGCGGGTTTATCAGCCCCAGCATTTT
CDR3: CASSLRVYQPQHF

V: TRBV10-3
size: once
J: TRBJ2-6
D: .
DNA: TGTGCCACCGGTCGGGACTTAAGCTCTGGGGCCAACGTCCTGACTTTC
CDR3: CATGRDLSSGANVLTF

V: TRBV11-3
size: .
J: TRBJ1-1
D: .
DNA: TGTGCCAGCAGCCCAAATACTCAGGGTTCCGCTGAAGCTTTCTTT
CDR3: CASSPNTQGSAEAFF

V: TRBV4-1
size: .
J: TRBJ2-7
D: TRBD1
DNA: TGCGCCAGCAGTCTTGGACAGGCCGAGTCCTACGAGCAGTACTTC
CDR3: CASSLGQAESYEQYF

V: TRBV19
size: .
J: TRBJ2-7
D: .
DNA: TGTGCCAGTAGTATCGGCCCCCGGGCAGGGGCCTCCTACGAGCAGTACTTC
CDR3: CASSIGPRAGASYEQYF

V: TRBV9
size: .
J: TRBJ2-3
D: TRBD2
DNA: TGTGCCAGCAGCGTGGCGGGGGGGCCCGGGGATACGCAGTATTTT
CDR3: CASSVAGGPGDTQYF

V: TRBV7-9
size: .
J: TRBJ2-3
D: .
DNA: TGTGCCAGCAGCTTACTAGACAGTAGCACAGATACGCAGTATTTT
CDR3: CASSLLDSSTDTQYF

V: TRBV6-5
size: .
J: TRBJ1-2
D: TRBD1
DNA: TGTGCCAGCAGGGGAACAGGGGGCGAGTCGGGCTACACCTTC
CDR3: CASRGTGGESGYTF

V: TRBV28
size: once
J: TRBJ1-1
D: .
DNA: TGTGCCAGCAGTTTCTTTCTCGTCTGGAACACTGAAGCTTTCTTT
CDR3: CASSFFLVWNTEAFF

V: TRBV7-3
size: .
J: TRBJ2-5
D: .
DNA: TGTGCCAGCAGCGCCGGGGTCTCAGAGACCCAGTACTTC
CDR3: CASSAGVSETQYF

V: TRBV18
size: .
J: TRBJ2-2
D: .
DNA: TGTGCCAGCTCACCACCGTCAAACACCGGGGAGCTGTTTTTT
CDR3: CASSPPSNTGELFF

V: TRBV25-1
size: .
J: TRBJ1-2
D: .
DNA: TGTGCCAGCAGTGAATCGAGTGGCTATGGCTACACCTTC
CDR3: CASSESSGYGYTF

V: TRBV18
size: .
J: TRBJ2-7
D: .
DNA: TGTGCCAGCTCACCGGCGGGAAACTACGAGCAGTACTTC
CDR3: CASSPAGNYEQYF

V: TRBV5-1
size: .
J: TRBJ1-2
D: TRBD1
DNA: TGCGCCAGCAGCTTAACAGGGGGCGAAAGCTATGGCTACACCTTC
CDR3: CASSLTGGESYGYTF

V: TRBV19
size: .
J: TRBJ2-1
D: .
DNA: TGTGCCAGTAGTATAGGATTTAAGGGGTCCTACAATGAGCAGTTCTTC
CDR3: CASSIGFKGSYNEQFF

V: TRBV4-1
size: .
J: TRBJ2-7
D: .
DNA: TGCGCCAGCAGCCCACGAGGACAGTCGTGGGAGCAGTACTTC
CDR3: CASSPRGQSWEQYF

V: TRBV5-4
size: .
J: TRBJ2-2
D: TRBD2
DNA: TGTGCCAGCAGCCCGGGACTAGCGGGAACCGGGGAGCTGTTTTTT
CDR3: CASSPGLAGTGELFF